These T cell receptor beta chains were read from a single sample in a study of cytomegalovirus exposure and HLA in healthy donors. Assay used: immunoSEQ multiplex PCR; TCRdb lists only in-frame clones, some missing. Here the sample spans around 250,000 clones, almost 90% being singletons. The specimen sequenced was PBMCs. All receptors come from a woman between 18 and 29 years old in good health and CMV-seronegative. Both conserved end residues are part of each CDR3. The order of the fields is V gene, clone size, J gene, D gene, CDR3 DNA, CDR3 protein. A D gene is named only where the DNA matches it firmly. Size tells how often a clone was seen (once, few, many) or the class of an expanded clone, and some rows leave it out.

v_call: TRBV4-3; clone_size: .; j_call: TRBJ2-1; d_call: TRBD2; cdr3_nt: TGCGCCAGCAGCCAAGATCCCCGGGGACTAGCTGTGGGGCAGTTCTTC; cdr3_aa: CASSQDPRGLAVGQFF
v_call: TRBV19; clone_size: once; j_call: TRBJ1-5; d_call: .; cdr3_nt: TGTGCCAGTAGTATTGGCAGGGGCACGGACAATCAGCCCCAGCATTTT; cdr3_aa: CASSIGRGTDNQPQHF
v_call: TRBV6-5; clone_size: .; j_call: TRBJ1-1; d_call: .; cdr3_nt: TGTGCCAGCAGTTCCATGGGGCCTGAAGCTTTCTTT; cdr3_aa: CASSSMGPEAFF
v_call: TRBV28; clone_size: .; j_call: TRBJ1-1; d_call: .; cdr3_nt: TGTGCCAGCAGTTTACGCACAGGGAGGGCGAACACTGAAGCTTTCTTT; cdr3_aa: CASSLRTGRANTEAFF
v_call: TRBV5-1; clone_size: .; j_call: TRBJ1-1; d_call: .; cdr3_nt: TGCGCCAGCAGCCTCACGACAGGCATCCCTGAAGCTTTCTTT; cdr3_aa: CASSLTTGIPEAFF
v_call: TRBV27; clone_size: few; j_call: TRBJ1-1; d_call: .; cdr3_nt: TGTGCCAGCTCGAGCCTCAGCGGGGGTGAAGCTTTCTTT; cdr3_aa: CASSSLSGGEAFF
v_call: TRBV2; clone_size: .; j_call: TRBJ1-5; d_call: .; cdr3_nt: TGTGCCAGCAGTGAAGCGGCAGGGGCTAGCAATCAGCCCCAGCATTTT; cdr3_aa: CASSEAAGASNQPQHF
v_call: TRBV28; clone_size: .; j_call: TRBJ2-2; d_call: TRBD1; cdr3_nt: TGTGCCAGCAGCTACAGGGGCCCCACCGGGGAGCTGTTTTTT; cdr3_aa: CASSYRGPTGELFF
v_call: TRBV5-1; clone_size: once; j_call: TRBJ2-3; d_call: TRBD2; cdr3_nt: TGCGCCAGCAGCTTGGCCACTAGCGAGGGCACAGATACGCAGTATTTT; cdr3_aa: CASSLATSEGTDTQYF
v_call: TRBV4-1; clone_size: .; j_call: TRBJ1-5; d_call: TRBD1; cdr3_nt: TGCGCCAGCAGCCAAGGGACAGGAGGCAATCAGCCCCAGCATTTT; cdr3_aa: CASSQGTGGNQPQHF
v_call: TRBV5-1; clone_size: .; j_call: TRBJ1-1; d_call: .; cdr3_nt: TGCGCCAGCAGCCACATTACAGGCGGGAACACTGAAGCTTTCTTT; cdr3_aa: CASSHITGGNTEAFF
v_call: TRBV4-3; clone_size: .; j_call: TRBJ1-2; d_call: TRBD1; cdr3_nt: TGCGCCAGCAGCCAAGATTTTGACAGGGCGACCTATGGCTACACCTTC; cdr3_aa: CASSQDFDRATYGYTF
v_call: TRBV9; clone_size: .; j_call: TRBJ2-1; d_call: TRBD2; cdr3_nt: TGTGCCAGCAGCGTAGCTAGCGGGGGATATTACAATGAGCAGTTCTTC; cdr3_aa: CASSVASGGYYNEQFF
v_call: TRBV5-6; clone_size: .; j_call: TRBJ2-3; d_call: .; cdr3_nt: TGTGCCAGCAGCCCCCCGGGGGTTACAGATACGCAGTATTTT; cdr3_aa: CASSPPGVTDTQYF
v_call: TRBV7-3; clone_size: .; j_call: TRBJ2-1; d_call: TRBD1; cdr3_nt: TGTGCCAGCAGTTTAAGTCGAGGGGGCAGCTACAATGAGCAGTTCTTC; cdr3_aa: CASSLSRGGSYNEQFF
v_call: TRBV10-2; clone_size: .; j_call: TRBJ2-1; d_call: TRBD2; cdr3_nt: TGCGCCAGCAGTGAGGCGAGCGGGGGGCAGCATGAGCAGTTCTTC; cdr3_aa: CASSEASGGQHEQFF
v_call: TRBV6-1; clone_size: .; j_call: TRBJ2-5; d_call: TRBD1; cdr3_nt: TGTGCCAGCAGGGGGGACAGGCCCCAAGAGACCCAGTACTTC; cdr3_aa: CASRGDRPQETQYF
v_call: TRBV7-9; clone_size: .; j_call: TRBJ2-6; d_call: .; cdr3_nt: TGTGCCAGCAGCTTTAGTCGTCCCCGAGCTGTCTCTGGGGCCAACGTCCTGACTTTC; cdr3_aa: CASSFSRPRAVSGANVLTF
v_call: TRBV19; clone_size: .; j_call: TRBJ2-4; d_call: .; cdr3_nt: TGTGCCAGTAACGGGGACAACAAAAACATTCAGTACTTC; cdr3_aa: CASNGDNKNIQYF
v_call: TRBV5-8; clone_size: .; j_call: TRBJ1-5; d_call: .; cdr3_nt: TGTGCCAGCAGCCCCGAGAACCGGGTCAAAAATCAGCCCCAGCATTTT; cdr3_aa: CASSPENRVKNQPQHF
v_call: TRBV4-1; clone_size: .; j_call: TRBJ1-1; d_call: .; cdr3_nt: TGCGCCAGCAGCCAAGATAGAACTGAAGCTTTCTTT; cdr3_aa: CASSQDRTEAFF
v_call: TRBV13; clone_size: .; j_call: TRBJ2-4; d_call: .; cdr3_nt: TGTGCCAGCAGCTTACGCGGGACAGAAAACATTCAGTACTTC; cdr3_aa: CASSLRGTENIQYF
v_call: TRBV19; clone_size: .; j_call: TRBJ2-1; d_call: .; cdr3_nt: TGTGCCAGTAGTATCACAAATCAAAATGAGCAGTTCTTC; cdr3_aa: CASSITNQNEQFF
v_call: TRBV4-3; clone_size: .; j_call: TRBJ1-1; d_call: TRBD1; cdr3_nt: TGCGCCAGCAGCCAAGATGGAGACAGGGGCCCGAACACTGAAGCTTTCTTT; cdr3_aa: CASSQDGDRGPNTEAFF
v_call: TRBV7-9; clone_size: .; j_call: TRBJ1-1; d_call: .; cdr3_nt: TGTGCCAGCAGCTTACAAAACAGGGCTGAAGCTTTCTTT; cdr3_aa: CASSLQNRAEAFF
v_call: TRBV19; clone_size: .; j_call: TRBJ2-1; d_call: TRBD2; cdr3_nt: TGTGCCAGTAGACTAGCGGGGGGTGACTACAATGAGCAGTTCTTC; cdr3_aa: CASRLAGGDYNEQFF
v_call: TRBV2; clone_size: once; j_call: TRBJ2-1; d_call: .; cdr3_nt: TGTGCCAGCAGTGAAGCGGCCCTTTGGCAGTTCTTC; cdr3_aa: CASSEAALWQFF
v_call: TRBV10-1; clone_size: .; j_call: TRBJ2-5; d_call: TRBD2; cdr3_nt: TGCGCCAGCAGTGTCCGACTAGCGGGGGGTCAAGAGACCCAGTACTTC; cdr3_aa: CASSVRLAGGQETQYF
v_call: TRBV5-1; clone_size: .; j_call: TRBJ2-5; d_call: .; cdr3_nt: TGCGCCAGCAGCTCAAGGGGTCCCCAAGAGACCCAGTACTTC; cdr3_aa: CASSSRGPQETQYF
v_call: TRBV19; clone_size: .; j_call: TRBJ2-3; d_call: TRBD1; cdr3_nt: TGTGCCAGTAGTATCCCGGGACAGGATCCAGATACGCAGTATTTT; cdr3_aa: CASSIPGQDPDTQYF
v_call: TRBV11-2; clone_size: .; j_call: TRBJ2-5; d_call: .; cdr3_nt: TGTGCCAGCAGCTTAGAGTATTCTAGCCAAGAGACCCAGTACTTC; cdr3_aa: CASSLEYSSQETQYF
v_call: TRBV19; clone_size: .; j_call: TRBJ1-5; d_call: .; cdr3_nt: TGTGCCAGTAGTATAGCGGTTTCGCACAATCAGCCCCAGCATTTT; cdr3_aa: CASSIAVSHNQPQHF
v_call: TRBV5-1; clone_size: .; j_call: TRBJ2-2; d_call: .; cdr3_nt: TGCGCCAGCAGCTTGGACCGGGACATGTTCTCCGGGGAGCTGTTTTTT; cdr3_aa: CASSLDRDMFSGELFF
v_call: TRBV23-1; clone_size: .; j_call: TRBJ1-5; d_call: .; cdr3_nt: TGCGCCAGACGTCCCCCGCTTTCGGGGGGCAGCAATCAGCCCCAGCATTTT; cdr3_aa: CARRPPLSGGSNQPQHF
v_call: TRBV6-1; clone_size: once; j_call: TRBJ1-1; d_call: .; cdr3_nt: TGTGCCAGCAGTGACACGGTCCCTGAAGCTTTCTTT; cdr3_aa: CASSDTVPEAFF
v_call: TRBV6-5; clone_size: few; j_call: TRBJ1-5; d_call: TRBD1; cdr3_nt: TGTGCCAGCAGTTTAGGGACAGGGAATCAGCCCCAGCATTTT; cdr3_aa: CASSLGTGNQPQHF
v_call: TRBV5-4; clone_size: .; j_call: TRBJ2-2; d_call: TRBD1; cdr3_nt: TGTGCCAGCAGCTCGACAGGGCTCGCTAACACCGGGGAGCTGTTTTTT; cdr3_aa: CASSSTGLANTGELFF
v_call: TRBV30; clone_size: .; j_call: TRBJ2-7; d_call: .; cdr3_nt: TGTGCCTGGAGTGTATCCCGCGGATACGAGCAGTACTTC; cdr3_aa: CAWSVSRGYEQYF
v_call: TRBV6-5; clone_size: .; j_call: TRBJ2-7; d_call: TRBD1; cdr3_nt: TGTGCCAGCAGTTACACAGGGGGCGGGTCTAACGAGCAGTACTTC; cdr3_aa: CASSYTGGGSNEQYF
v_call: TRBV4-3; clone_size: .; j_call: TRBJ2-1; d_call: .; cdr3_nt: TGCGCCAGCAGCCAAGATTTCGGGGTAGGAAATGAGCAGTTCTTC; cdr3_aa: CASSQDFGVGNEQFF
v_call: TRBV28; clone_size: .; j_call: TRBJ1-2; d_call: TRBD1; cdr3_nt: TGTGCCAGCAGTTCAGGACAGGGGAACTATGGCTACACCTTC; cdr3_aa: CASSSGQGNYGYTF
v_call: TRBV5-4; clone_size: .; j_call: TRBJ1-4; d_call: .; cdr3_nt: TGTGCCAGCAGCTTAGATCAGGGGAGAGTCGGGGAAAAACTGTTTTTT; cdr3_aa: CASSLDQGRVGEKLFF
v_call: TRBV6-4; clone_size: .; j_call: TRBJ2-3; d_call: .; cdr3_nt: TGTGCCAGCAGTGACACCCAGGGTCTCACAGATACGCAGTATTTT; cdr3_aa: CASSDTQGLTDTQYF
v_call: TRBV5-6; clone_size: .; j_call: TRBJ2-7; d_call: .; cdr3_nt: TGTGCCAGCAGCTCCGGGACTGTCTACGAGCAGTACTTC; cdr3_aa: CASSSGTVYEQYF
v_call: TRBV4-1; clone_size: once; j_call: TRBJ2-5; d_call: TRBD1; cdr3_nt: TGCGCCAGCAGCCAAGGACAGGGGGCAGAGATAGTAGAGACCCAGTACTTC; cdr3_aa: CASSQGQGAEIVETQYF
v_call: TRBV5-6; clone_size: .; j_call: TRBJ1-5; d_call: .; cdr3_nt: TGTGCCAGCAGCTCGACAGTTAGCAATCAGCCCCAGCATTTT; cdr3_aa: CASSSTVSNQPQHF